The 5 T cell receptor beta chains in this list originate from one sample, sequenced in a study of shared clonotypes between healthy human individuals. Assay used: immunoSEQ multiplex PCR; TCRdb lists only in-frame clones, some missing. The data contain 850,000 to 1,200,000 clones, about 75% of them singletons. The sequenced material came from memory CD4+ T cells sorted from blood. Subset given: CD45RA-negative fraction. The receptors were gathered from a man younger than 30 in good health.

CDR3 sequence reads: CATNDLLFNEQFF. The CDR3 region has the DNA TGTGCTACAAACGACCTTCTATTCAATGAGCAGTTCTTC. The chain couples TRBV6-6 to TRBJ2-1; D not resolved. The CDR3 is 13 amino acids. The germline gives CDR1 MNHNY, CDR2 SVGAGI (reference sequence).

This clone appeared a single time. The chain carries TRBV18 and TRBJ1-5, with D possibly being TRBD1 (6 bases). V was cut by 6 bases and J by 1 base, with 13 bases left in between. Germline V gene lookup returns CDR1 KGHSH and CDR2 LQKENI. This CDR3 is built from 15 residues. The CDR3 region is CASSAAGVSNQPQHF. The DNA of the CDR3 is TGTGCCAGCTCGGCAGCAGGGGTAAGCAATCAGCCCCAGCATTTT. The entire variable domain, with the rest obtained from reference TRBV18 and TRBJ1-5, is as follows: NAGVMQNPRHLVRRRGQEARLRCSPMKGHSHVYWYRQLPEEGLKFMVYLQKENIIDESGMPKERFSAEFPKEGPSILRIQQVVRGDSAAYFCASSAAGVSNQPQHFGDGTRLSIL.

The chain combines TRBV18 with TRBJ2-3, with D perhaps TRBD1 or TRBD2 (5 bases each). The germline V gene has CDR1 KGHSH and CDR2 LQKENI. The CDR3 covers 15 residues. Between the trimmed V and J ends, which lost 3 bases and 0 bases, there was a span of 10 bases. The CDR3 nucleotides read TGTGCCAGCTCACCTGGGACCTTCAGCACAGATACGCAGTATTTT. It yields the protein CASSPGTFSTDTQYF.

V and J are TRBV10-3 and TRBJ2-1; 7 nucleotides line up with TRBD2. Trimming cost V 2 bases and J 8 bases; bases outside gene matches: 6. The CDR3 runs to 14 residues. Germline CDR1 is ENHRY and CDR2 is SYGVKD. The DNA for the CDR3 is TGTGCCATCAGTGAGACCGGCGGGAGTGATGAGCAGTTCTTC. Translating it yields CAISETGGSDEQFF.

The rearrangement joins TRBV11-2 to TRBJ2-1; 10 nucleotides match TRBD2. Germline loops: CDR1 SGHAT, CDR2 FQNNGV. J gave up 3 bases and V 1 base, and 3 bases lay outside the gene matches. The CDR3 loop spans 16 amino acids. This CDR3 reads CASSLGLAGVYNEQFF. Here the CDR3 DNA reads TGTGCCAGCAGCTTAGGGCTAGCGGGAGTCTACAATGAGCAGTTCTTC.